The 19 T cell receptor beta chains presented below share a single source sample, sequenced in a study of blood T cells in healthy people across ages. The second PCR ran roughly 6 to 11 cycles with a sample-barcoded 5' primer and J-beta primers. TCRdb re-analysed the 5' RACE reads in MiXCR, keeping a single row per CDR3 protein. The sample gives about 1.7 million distinct CDR3 sequences, approximately 28% of which show up once; 7.7% is in the top ten. The sequenced material came from blood. These receptors were obtained from a woman in her 30s in good health.

The chain combines TRBV5-1 with TRBJ2-5, with D hard to call. Germline CDR1 is SGHRS and CDR2 is YFSETQ. The CDR3 has 17 residues. With 4 bases removed from V and 2 bases from J, the gap between germline ends came to 21 bases. CDR3 coding DNA: TGCGCCAGCAGCAAAAATGCGGACCAAAGAATACAAGAGACCCAGTACTTC. Translation: CASSKNADQRIQETQYF.

This clonotype was observed a handful of times. The CDR3 DNA is TGCAGTGCGGCGACTAGCGGGAGGGCCATTGGTGAGACCCAGTACTTC. Translating gives CSAATSGRAIGETQYF. The genes are TRBV20-1 and TRBJ2-5; 14 bases match TRBD2. There are 16 residues in the CDR3. After removal of 6 bases from V and 5 bases from J, the junction contained 11 bases not matched to a gene. The V gene's germline CDR1 is DFQATT and CDR2 SNEGSKA (reference sequence).

The table lists this clonotype with many counts. The rearrangement joins TRBV4-1 to TRBJ2-1, with a possible D match to TRBD1 (6 bases). This CDR3 comprises 13 residues. V lost 5 bases, J lost 10 bases, and 15 bases lay in between. Germline V gene sequence: CDR1 MGHRA, CDR2 YSYEKL. The CDR3 DNA follows: TGCGCCAGCAGCAGTTACAGGGACCGAGAGCAGTTCTTC. It is translated as CASSSYRDREQFF.

This clonotype has a handful of counts. V usage is TRBV20-1 and J usage is TRBJ1-5, with D possibly matching TRBD1 (5 bases). V was pared by 1 base and J by 4 bases, with 14 bases between. CDR1 DFQATT and CDR2 SNEGSKA come from the germline V gene (reference sequence). The CDR3 is 15 amino acids. The CDR3 here is CSARVGVRTNQPQHF. The CDR3 DNA is TGCAGTGCTAGAGTGGGGGTGAGGACAAATCAGCCCCAGCATTTT.

A few counts support this clonotype. V is TRBV20-1 and J is TRBJ2-7; tentatively, D is TRBD2 (7 bases). The length of the CDR3 is 12 residues. CDR1 is DFQATT, CDR2 SNEGSKA, per germline (reference sequence). Trimming shortened V by 3 bases and J by 3 bases, and 9 bases separated the two germline ends. The CDR3 region is CSASGGLYEQYF. The CDR3 DNA sequence: TGCAGTGCTAGCGGGGGGCTCTACGAGCAGTACTTC.

The V and J genes are TRBV12-3 or TRBV12-4 and TRBJ2-7, with D possibly being TRBD1 (5 bases). The CDR3 is made up of 12 amino acids. V lost 6 bases and J 6 bases, leaving 12 bases between the germline ends. The CDR3 nucleotides are TGTGCCAGCAGACGGACAAACTCCGAGCAGTACTTC. It translates to CASRRTNSEQYF.

V gene TRBV27 combines with J gene TRBJ1-3, with D hard to call. V shed 3 bases and J shed 0 bases, with 3 bases lying between them. This CDR3 comprises 13 residues. Germline V gene sequence: CDR1 MNHEY, CDR2 SMNVEV (reference sequence). Here the CDR3 reads CASSFNSGNTIYF. CDR3 nucleotide sequence: TGTGCCAGCAGTTTTAACTCTGGAAACACCATATATTTT.

The CDR3 nucleotides read TGTGCCAGCAGCCAAGATTGGGGGACTCCCTCCTACGAGCAGTACTTC. This codes for CASSQDWGTPSYEQYF. The rearrangement joins TRBV4-2 to TRBJ2-7; D is perhaps TRBD2 (6 bases). CDR3 size: 16 residues. Germline assignment: CDR1 LGHNA and CDR2 YNFKEQ. Trimming took 0 bases from V and 0 from J, leaving 12 bases between them.

This clonotype was seen only a few times. The V gene is TRBV12-3 or TRBV12-4, the J gene TRBJ2-5; TRBD2 matches at 8 bases. This CDR3 contains 16 residues. V dropped 5 bases and J dropped 1; count of bases not matched to a gene: 9. The CDR3 reads CASSRSGGALQETQYF. The CDR3, as DNA: TGTGCCAGCAGTAGATCCGGGGGGGCCCTCCAAGAGACCCAGTACTTC.

The genes are TRBV7-9 and TRBJ1-2, with 8 bases matching TRBD1. Germline CDR1 SEHNR, CDR2 FQNEAQ (reference sequence). The CDR3 is made up of 15 amino acids. Trimming cost V 1 base and J 8 bases; bases outside gene matches: 9. CDR3 sequence: CASSLVGQAGPGYTF. Written as DNA, the CDR3 is TGTGCCAGCAGCTTAGTGGGACAGGCCGGCCCGGGCTACACCTTC.

The chain uses TRBV21-1 and TRBJ2-3. TRBV21-1 is deemed a pseudogene. The CDR3 has 17 residues. The CDR3 DNA reads as TGTGCCAGCAGCAAAGTCGGTCACAAACTTTGCACAGATACGCAGTATTTT. Translated, it gives CASSKVGHKLCTDTQYF.

This chain connects TRBV7-2 to TRBJ2-4, with 13 bases lining up with TRBD2. Germline V lookup: CDR1 SGHTA, CDR2 FQGNSA. V gave up 1 base and J gave up 5 bases; unmatched junction bases: 5. The CDR3 extends over 17 amino acids. The CDR3 DNA reads as TGTGCCAGCAGCTTAGTAGGACTAGCGGGGGCCGAAAACATTCAGTACTTC. This codes for CASSLVGLAGAENIQYF.

This chain links TRBV5-6 with TRBJ1-5; possible D gene TRBD1, 6 bases. V was clipped by 0 bases and J by 5 bases, with 12 bases between them. CDR1 is SGHDT and CDR2 is YYEEEE in the germline V gene. The CDR3 covers 15 residues. CDR3 protein: CASSLEGGIDQPQHF. The CDR3 coding sequence is TGTGCCAGCAGCTTGGAGGGGGGCATAGATCAGCCCCAGCATTTT.

This clonotype came up a few times. The V and J genes are TRBV18 and TRBJ2-5, with 8 bases matching TRBD1. The ends lost 3 bases at V and 1 base at J; junction bases unmatched: 4. CDR1 KGHSH and CDR2 LQKENI come from the germline V gene. The CDR3 length is 15 residues. CDR3 residues: CASSPIGTGQETQYF. The DNA for the CDR3 is TGTGCCAGCTCACCGATTGGGACAGGCCAAGAGACCCAGTACTTC.

CDR3 sequence (DNA): TGCAGTGCTAGGTCGGGTAGCGGGACGAACAATGAGCAGTTCTTC. Its protein is CSARSGSGTNNEQFF. The chain uses TRBV20-1 and TRBJ2-1, with 8 bases aligning to TRBD2. Germline CDR1 is DFQATT and CDR2 is SNEGSKA (reference sequence). CDR3 length equals 15 residues. Losses at the gene ends were 3 bases for V and 5 bases for J; bases not matched to a gene: 9.

This clonotype has more than one count but fewer than ten. The chain is built from TRBV9 and TRBJ2-5; D ambiguous. Per the germline V gene, CDR1 is SGDLS and CDR2 is YYNGEE. The CDR3 runs to 13 residues. Deletions cut 0 bases from V and 11 bases from J, with 14 bases between. This CDR3 reads CASSVVERSEQYF. In DNA form, the CDR3 reads TGTGCCAGCAGCGTAGTTGAGAGGAGTGAGCAGTACTTC.

This clonotype has just a few counts. This sequence joins TRBV28 and TRBJ1-2, with 12 bases aligning to TRBD1. This CDR3 region has 15 residues. V lost 4 bases and J lost 8; bases outside the gene matches: 8. Germline assignment: CDR1 MDHEN and CDR2 SYDVKM. The CDR3 sequence is CASSSSGTGGEGYTF. For the CDR3, the DNA is TGTGCCAGCAGTTCTTCCGGGACAGGGGGCGAGGGCTACACCTTC.

The V gene is TRBV12-3 or TRBV12-4, the J gene TRBJ2-6, with D perhaps matching TRBD1 or TRBD2 (5 bases each). There are 16 residues in the CDR3. V was trimmed by 11 bases and J by 0 bases, leaving 17 bases between them. In nucleotides, the CDR3 is TGTGCCGGGGGACCGACGGATAGCTCTGGGGCCAACGTCCTGACTTTC. Encoded protein: CAGGPTDSSGANVLTF.

The chain has TRBV28 and TRBJ1-2, with D uncertain. Germline V lookup: CDR1 MDHEN, CDR2 SYDVKM. Trimming pared 7 bases from V and 13 bases from J, leaving 13 bases between. The CDR3 consists of 10 residues. The CDR3 DNA follows: TGTGCCAGCACCGACCTATTTGGCACCTTC. Translated: CASTDLFGTF.